Shown below are 15 T cell receptor beta chains from a single sample sequenced in a study of cytomegalovirus exposure and HLA in healthy donors. 60 Vbeta and 13 Jbeta primers were used in PCR. Method: immunoSEQ multiplex PCR; TCRdb's copy keeps in-frame clones and lacks some. This table lists around 50,000 clones. Sequenced: PBMCs. These receptors came from a woman in her forties or fifties in good health and CMV-seropositive.

The rearrangement links TRBV18 to TRBJ2-7; D may be TRBD2 (5 bases). The CDR3 has 14 residues. CDR1 and CDR2 (germline): KGHSH, LQKENI. V dropped 2 bases and J dropped 5 bases, with 13 bases sitting between them. The CDR3 coding sequence is TGTGCCAGCTCACCATCGACCACCGGGGACGAGCAGTACTTC. It specifies CASSPSTTGDEQYF.

The chain employs TRBV11-2 and TRBJ1-2; 7 bases are a match to TRBD1. The V and J ends lost 5 bases and 4 bases, in that order; junction bases with no gene match: 7. CDR1 is SGHAT, CDR2 FQNNGV, per germline. CDR3 length: 14 amino acids. The CDR3 region is CASSPWGTAYGYTF. CDR3 bases: TGTGCCAGCAGCCCATGGGGGACAGCCTATGGCTACACCTTC.

V is TRBV5-6 and J is TRBJ1-5; a weak D match, TRBD1 (5 bases). The V end lost 3 bases, the J end lost 4 bases, and 11 bases lay between the germline ends. The germline V gene has CDR1 SGHDT and CDR2 YYEEEE. There are 14 residues in the CDR3. CDR3 protein: CASSSRDWNQPQHF. The DNA of the CDR3 is TGTGCCAGCAGCTCCAGGGACTGGAATCAGCCCCAGCATTTT.

This chain links TRBV5-6 with TRBJ2-7, with 10 bases matching TRBD1. CDR1 is SGHDT and CDR2 is YYEEEE in the germline V gene. The V gene end was trimmed by 5 bases and the J gene end by 2 bases; junction bases not matched to a gene: 1. CDR3 length equals 13 residues. The CDR3 DNA reads as TGTGCCAGCAGGGACAGGGGGACCTACGAGCAGTACTTC. Protein product: CASRDRGTYEQYF.

The rearrangement links TRBV7-2 to TRBJ1-1; possible D gene TRBD1, 6 bases. The CDR3 covers 14 residues. CDR1 SGHTA and CDR2 FQGNSA come from the germline V gene. V lost 4 bases to trimming and J lost 0 bases, with 9 bases between them. CDR3 amino acids: CASSSYRVNTEAFF. The CDR3 DNA is TGTGCCAGCAGCTCTTACAGGGTGAACACTGAAGCTTTCTTT.

V gene TRBV6-1 combines with J gene TRBJ2-2, with D possibly TRBD2 on 5 matching bases. Looked up from germline, CDR1 is MNHNS and CDR2 is SASEGT. V was clipped by 11 bases and J by 3 bases, with 13 bases between them. The length of the CDR3 is 13 residues. This CDR3 is CAGGGRYTGELFF. The CDR3 bases are TGTGCCGGCGGAGGTCGGTACACCGGGGAGCTGTTTTTT.

V usage is TRBV4-2 and J usage is TRBJ1-5; the D gene is possibly TRBD1 (6 bases). Germline CDR1 LGHNA, CDR2 YNFKEQ. CDR3 length equals 16 residues. Trimming cost V 3 bases and J 5 bases, with 17 bases left between them. CDR3 nucleotide sequence: TGTGCCAGCAGCCATGAAACCGGGACACGTGATCAGCCCCAGCATTTT. Translating gives CASSHETGTRDQPQHF.

For this clone: The sample carries other DNA sequences with the same CDR3. The gene calls are TRBV5-4 and TRBJ2-2; TRBD1 matches at 7 bases. Germline V gene lookup returns CDR1 SGHNT and CDR2 YYREEE (reference sequence). The CDR3 has 15 amino acids. Trimming at V came to 4 bases and at J to 1 base, leaving 4 bases not matched to a gene. The CDR3 bases are TGTGCCAGCAGCCCGAGGGGGCAGAACACCGGGGAGCTGTTTTTT. It encodes CASSPRGQNTGELFF.

The chain carries TRBV7-8 and TRBJ1-3, with 8 bases identical to TRBD1. The CDR3 consists of 17 residues. Looked up from germline, CDR1 is SGHVS and CDR2 is FQNEAQ. The V gene end was trimmed by 1 base and the J gene end by 3 bases; junction bases not matched to a gene: 8. The CDR3 nucleotides read TGTGCCAGCAGCTTAGGTCAGGGGGCCCAGAGTGGAAACACCATATATTTT. Amino acid sequence: CASSLGQGAQSGNTIYF.

This chain links TRBV18 with TRBJ2-5, with TRBD2 matching 10 bases. The CDR3 consists of 15 residues. The V gene's germline CDR1 is KGHSH and CDR2 LQKENI. The V gene end was trimmed by 1 base and the J gene end by 3 bases; junction bases not matched to a gene: 2. CDR3 nucleotide sequence: TGTGCCAGCTCACCACTCCTAGCGGGGGAAGAGACCCAGTACTTC. This translates into CASSPLLAGEETQYF.

This CDR3 reads CASGLQGLSGNTIYF. For the CDR3, the DNA is TGTGCTAGTGGTTTACAGGGGCTCTCTGGAAACACCATATATTTT. The chain joins TRBV12-5 to TRBJ1-3; 7 bases fit TRBD1. The CDR3 loop spans 15 amino acids. CDR1 and CDR2 from the germline V gene are LGHNT and FRNRAP. V was pared by 3 bases and J by 0 bases, with 2 bases of the junction left unmatched.

The gene calls are TRBV4-1 and TRBJ2-7, with 10 bases aligning to TRBD1. The V segment lost 3 bases and the J segment 2 bases; nucleotides outside the gene matches: 4. The CDR3 is made up of 15 amino acids. Germline V gene data show CDR1 as MGHRA and CDR2 as YSYEKL. As DNA, the CDR3 is TGCGCCAGCAGCCACGGACAGGGGGGCACCTACGAGCAGTACTTC. It specifies CASSHGQGGTYEQYF.

The CDR3 coding sequence is TGTGCCAGCAGCACCCTGGACATACCCTACGAGCAGTACTTC. It translates to CASSTLDIPYEQYF. This chain links TRBV7-2 with TRBJ2-7; weak D call: TRBD1 (5 bases). CDR3 size: 14 residues. Germline V gene data show CDR1 as SGHTA and CDR2 as FQGNSA. Between the trimmed V and J ends, which lost 5 bases and 2 bases, there was a span of 13 bases.

V usage is TRBV6-5 and J usage is TRBJ1-5; D gene ambiguous. V was cut by 6 bases and J by 3 bases, with 15 bases left in between. This CDR3 comprises 15 residues. Germline CDR1 is MNHEY and CDR2 is SVGAGI. The CDR3 nucleotides are TGTGCCAGCAGCCCTACAGTGAACTCCAATCAGCCCCAGCATTTT. It specifies CASSPTVNSNQPQHF.

The rearrangement joins TRBV29-1 to TRBJ1-4; TRBD1 agrees at 7 bases. This CDR3 comprises 11 residues. V gave up 7 bases and J gave up 6 bases; unmatched junction bases: 2. CDR1 is SQVTM, CDR2 ANQGSEA, per germline. The CDR3 DNA is TGCAGCGGCGACAGGGATGAAAAACTGTTTTTT. Encoded protein: CSGDRDEKLFF.